This TCR beta chain was sequenced during a study of blood T cell repertoires in COVID-19. Across the study: Sites in the United States, Italy and Spain provided acute and convalescent COVID-19 samples. PBMCs, B-cell-depleted T cells, or T cells provided the cDNA or gDNA that made up the material.

There are a few counts of this clone. TCRdb's table, derived via immunoSEQ multiplex PCR, lists solely in-frame clones and lacks some. Seen here are a few hundred thousand clones, around 88% observed once, and the top ten hold approximately 6%. Germline V gives CDR1 MNHEY, CDR2 SVGEGT. V lost 6 bases and J 2 bases, leaving 12 bases between the germline ends. This CDR3 has 14 amino acids. Seattle's cohort entered during active infection and was followed longitudinally. The rearrangement links TRBV6-2 or TRBV6-3 to TRBJ2-3; D is perhaps TRBD1 (5 bases). The receptor comes from a woman in her thirties with COVID-19, enrolled during active disease. Sample: peripheral blood. The CDR3 sequence: CASSNTGTTDTQYF. CDR3 in DNA: TGTGCCAGCAGCAATACAGGAACCACAGATACGCAGTATTTT.